Below, 23 T cell receptor beta chains from the same sample are listed, as sequenced in a study of blood T cell repertoires in COVID-19. TCRdb's table, derived via immunoSEQ multiplex PCR, lists solely in-frame clones and lacks some. This sample has 320,000 or so clones, with roughly 85% found just once. Input material: PBMCs or T cells enriched from blood (not recorded which). These TCRs come from a woman aged 25 to 45 who had been exposed to COVID-19.

The rearrangement links TRBV28 to TRBJ1-5; the match to TRBD1 covers 9 bases. There are 14 residues in the CDR3. V was pared by 5 bases and J by 6 bases, with 5 bases of the junction left unmatched. Germline V lookup: CDR1 MDHEN, CDR2 SYDVKM. The CDR3 here is CASSPGQGGQPQHF. For the CDR3, the DNA is TGTGCCAGCAGTCCGGGACAGGGCGGTCAGCCCCAGCATTTT.

The rearrangement joins TRBV7-8 to TRBJ2-7; D possibly uses TRBD1 or TRBD2 (5 bases each). The CDR3 loop spans 13 amino acids. The V end was cut by 5 bases, the J end by 3 bases, with 11 bases between. CDR1 is SGHVS and CDR2 is FQNEAQ in the germline V gene. The CDR3 protein is CASSRGRDYEQYF. The CDR3 region has the DNA TGTGCCAGCAGCCGGGGCAGGGACTACGAGCAGTACTTC.

V is TRBV30 and J is TRBJ1-5; no clear D gene. V lost 2 bases, J lost 2 bases, and 16 bases lay in between. The V gene's germline CDR1 is GTSNPN and CDR2 SVGIG (reference sequence). The length of the CDR3 is 16 residues. CDR3 sequence: CAWSYTSGGGNQPQHF. CDR3 nucleotides: TGTGCCTGGAGTTATACTTCAGGAGGCGGCAATCAGCCCCAGCATTTT.

The chain couples TRBV4-1 to TRBJ2-7; a possible D gene is TRBD2 (6 bases). CDR1 is MGHRA, CDR2 YSYEKL, per germline. CDR3 length: 13 residues. Trimming pared 3 bases from V and 4 bases from J, leaving 10 bases between. The CDR3 bases are TGCGCCAGCAGCCAGAGGGACTCTTACGAGCAGTACTTC. It translates to CASSQRDSYEQYF.

V and J are TRBV6-2 or TRBV6-3 and TRBJ2-1; 10 nucleotides line up with TRBD2. Germline CDR1 is MNHEY and CDR2 is SVGEGT. This CDR3 comprises 17 residues. Trimming cost V 5 bases and J 6 bases; bases outside gene matches: 13. CDR3 loop: CASSHFSSGGAGNEQFF. As DNA, the CDR3 is TGTGCCAGCAGTCACTTCTCAAGCGGGGGGGCCGGCAATGAGCAGTTCTTC.

This clone was recorded a few times. This CDR3 is CASSGGTVSGNTIYF. The CDR3 DNA follows: TGTGCCAGCAGTGGAGGGACAGTATCTGGAAACACCATATATTTT. The chain joins TRBV2 to TRBJ1-3, with 7 bases identical to TRBD1. The CDR3 contains 15 residues. Per germline, CDR1 SNHLY and CDR2 FYNNEI. Trimming removed 4 bases from V and 1 base from J; junction bases left unmatched: 4.

The rearrangement joins TRBV5-8 to TRBJ2-7; 8 bases agree with TRBD1. V shed 2 bases and J 5 bases; nucleotides not matched to a gene: 6. The CDR3 is 14 amino acids. Per the germline V gene, CDR1 is SGHTS and CDR2 is YDEGEE. The CDR3 DNA reads as TGTGCCAGCAGCTTTACGACAGGGGTGAACGAGCAGTACTTC. It specifies CASSFTTGVNEQYF. The full variable domain, with the rest looked up from reference TRBV5-8 and TRBJ2-7, is EAGVTQSPTHLIKTRGQQATLRCSPISGHTSVYWYQQALGLGLQFLLWYDEGEERNRGNFPPRFSGRQFPNYSSELNVNALELEDSALYLCASSFTTGVNEQYFGPGTRLTVT.

The chain links TRBV4-1 to TRBJ1-4; tentatively, D is TRBD1 (5 bases). The V and J ends lost 6 bases and 0 bases respectively, with 26 bases between them. There are 20 residues in the CDR3. Per germline, CDR1 MGHRA and CDR2 YSYEKL. For the CDR3, the DNA is TGCGCCAGCAGTCCTATCTTGAGGAGGGGCACCAATGCAACTAATGAAAAACTGTTTTTT. It translates to CASSPILRRGTNATNEKLFF.

The rearrangement links TRBV6-5 to TRBJ2-7; 8 bases fit TRBD1. The CDR3 length is 15 residues. CDR1 is MNHEY, CDR2 SVGAGI, per germline. Germline trimming cut 5 bases from V and 3 bases from J; bases unmatched to any gene: 9. This chain's CDR3 is CASSRRTGKDYEQYF. Written as DNA, the CDR3 is TGTGCCAGCAGTCGTCGGACAGGGAAGGACTACGAGCAGTACTTC.

The chain couples TRBV9 to TRBJ1-4, with TRBD1 matching over 7 bases. The junction had 8 bases not matched to a gene; V was cut back by 7 bases and J by 5 bases. The CDR3 extends over 14 amino acids. CDR1 is SGDLS and CDR2 is YYNGEE in the germline V gene. The CDR3 loop is CASGGGTANEKLFF. CDR3 nucleotides: TGTGCCAGCGGAGGGGGGACAGCAAATGAAAAACTGTTTTTT.

The chain employs TRBV27 and TRBJ2-5; D gene uncertain. The V end was cut by 0 bases, the J end by 5 bases, with 13 bases between. The CDR3 length is 15 residues. CDR1 and CDR2 (germline): MNHEY, SMNVEV (reference sequence). Written as DNA, the CDR3 is TGTGCCAGCAGTTTATCGATAGAGGATAGTGAGACCCAGTACTTC. It translates to CASSLSIEDSETQYF.

The table lists this clone with a few counts. The V gene is TRBV7-9, the J gene TRBJ1-4, with 8 bases fitting TRBD1. CDR3 length: 15 amino acids. Trimming at V came to 0 bases and at J to 8 bases, leaving 5 bases not matched to a gene. Looked up from germline, CDR1 is SEHNR and CDR2 is FQNEAQ (reference sequence). The CDR3 here is CASSLAQGAVEKLFF. The CDR3 DNA sequence: TGTGCCAGCAGCTTAGCGCAGGGGGCAGTGGAAAAACTGTTTTTT.

V usage is TRBV7-3 and J usage is TRBJ1-4, with D maybe TRBD1 (5 bases). V was cut by 6 bases and J by 3 bases, with 23 bases left in between. The CDR3 length is 18 residues. Germline V gene data show CDR1 as SGHTA and CDR2 as FQGTGA. The CDR3 loop is CASSSIIRAGPANEKLFF. CDR3 nucleotides: TGTGCCAGCAGTTCAATCATCCGGGCGGGGCCGGCTAATGAAAAACTGTTTTTT.

The V and J genes are TRBV10-3 and TRBJ2-2, with no clear D. Trimming stripped 6 bases from V and 3 bases from J, with 11 bases between. The CDR3 runs to 14 residues. CDR1 and CDR2 from the germline V gene are ENHRY and SYGVKD. CDR3 sequence (DNA): TGTGCCATCAGCTACGATATAGACACCGGGGAGCTGTTTTTT. Protein sequence: CAISYDIDTGELFF.

J is TRBJ2-3 and V is TRBV6-5, with D maybe TRBD2 (6 bases). From germline, CDR1 is MNHEY and CDR2 SVGAGI. The CDR3 runs 15 residues. The V end was cut by 8 bases, the J end by 0 bases, with 15 bases between. The CDR3 DNA is TGTGCCAGCGGAGGGTCAGGCCCTAGCACAGATACGCAGTATTTT. Protein: CASGGSGPSTDTQYF.

This chain uses TRBV27 with TRBJ2-2; unclear D gene. CDR1 is MNHEY and CDR2 is SMNVEV in the germline V gene (reference sequence). Trimming left V 0 bases short and J 2 bases short, with 4 bases between. This CDR3 is 14 amino acids long. The CDR3 nucleotides are TGTGCCAGCAGTTTATCCCAAAACACCGGGGAGCTGTTTTTT. As protein: CASSLSQNTGELFF.

This clone was seen a handful of times. V usage is TRBV28 and J usage is TRBJ1-1; 9 bases map to TRBD1. This CDR3 is 16 amino acids long. CDR1 MDHEN and CDR2 SYDVKM come from the germline V gene. V was pared by 2 bases and J by 4 bases, with 8 bases of the junction left unmatched. CDR3 in amino acids: CASSLGTGWIITEAFF. Written as DNA, the CDR3 is TGTGCCAGCAGTTTAGGGACAGGGTGGATCATCACTGAAGCTTTCTTT.

The genes are TRBV29-1 and TRBJ2-1, with unresolved D. Trimming stripped 8 bases from V and 0 bases from J, with 11 bases between. The CDR3 has 13 amino acids. Germline CDR1 SQVTM, CDR2 ANQGSEA. CDR3 protein: CSTHLSSYNEQFF. In nucleotides, the CDR3 is TGCAGCACCCACTTGAGCTCCTACAATGAGCAGTTCTTC.

The chain recombines TRBV7-3 with TRBJ2-5; D not certain. V was shortened by 4 bases and J by 5 bases, with 11 bases between the two germline ends. This CDR3 is built from 13 residues. The germline CDR1 and CDR2 sequences are SGHTA and FQGTGA. The CDR3 DNA sequence: TGTGCCAGCAGCTGGAAATCGCGGGAGACCCAGTACTTC. This gives the protein CASSWKSRETQYF.

V is TRBV5-1 and J is TRBJ2-3; D is possibly TRBD2 (5 bases). The CDR3 consists of 16 residues. Germline CDR1 and CDR2: SGHRS and YFSETQ. Trimming took 0 bases from V and 1 from J, leaving 12 bases between them. The CDR3 sequence: CASSLDGGRRTDTQYF. The CDR3 DNA is TGCGCCAGCAGCTTGGATGGCGGGCGACGCACAGATACGCAGTATTTT. Using reference TRBV5-1 and TRBJ2-3 for the parts outside the CDR3, the full variable domain is KAGVTQTPRYLIKTRGQQVTLSCSPISGHRSVSWYQQTPGQGLQFLFEYFSETQRNKGNFPGRFSGRQFSNSRSEMNVSTLELGDSALYLCASSLDGGRRTDTQYFGPGTRLTVL.

J is TRBJ2-2 and V is TRBV5-1, with D maybe TRBD1 (5 bases). V lost 1 base to trimming and J lost 0 bases, with 10 bases between them. Germline CDR1 is SGHRS and CDR2 is YFSETQ. CDR3 length: 16 amino acids. The CDR3 DNA reads as TGCGCCAGCAGCTTGATGCCAGGGTCGAACACCGGGGAGCTGTTTTTT. This translates into CASSLMPGSNTGELFF.

V usage is TRBV11-3 and J usage is TRBJ2-3, with 9 nucleotides matching TRBD2. J gave up 5 bases and V 8 bases, and 5 bases lay outside the gene matches. This CDR3 region has 13 residues. Germline CDR1 SGHNT, CDR2 YENEEA. In nucleotides, the CDR3 is TGTGCCAGCTCTAGCGGGATGGGAGATACGCAGTATTTT. This sequence encodes CASSSGMGDTQYF.

The chain recombines TRBV7-2 with TRBJ1-3; no clear D. Germline values: CDR1 SGHTA, CDR2 FQGNSA. V shed 4 bases and J shed 8 bases, with 12 bases lying between them. This CDR3 spans 13 amino acids. CDR3 nucleotide sequence: TGTGCCAGCAGCTCGCGTCCCGGGGACACCATATATTTT. This encodes CASSSRPGDTIYF.